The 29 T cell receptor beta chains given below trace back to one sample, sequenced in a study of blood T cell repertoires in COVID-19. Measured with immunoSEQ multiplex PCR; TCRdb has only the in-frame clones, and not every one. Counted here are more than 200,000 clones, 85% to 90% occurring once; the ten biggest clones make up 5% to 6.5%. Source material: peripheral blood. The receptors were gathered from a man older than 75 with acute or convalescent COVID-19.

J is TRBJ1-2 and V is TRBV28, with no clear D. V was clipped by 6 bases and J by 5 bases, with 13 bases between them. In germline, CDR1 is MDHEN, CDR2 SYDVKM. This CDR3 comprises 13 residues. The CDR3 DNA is TGTGCCAGCAGGGAGTCCTCTATGTATGGCTACACCTTC. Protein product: CASRESSMYGYTF.

DNA of the CDR3: TGTGCCTGGAGTGTAACAGGGGTATACAATGAGCAGTTCTTC. Translation: CAWSVTGVYNEQFF. The chain carries TRBV30 and TRBJ2-1; 7 positions agree with TRBD1. Per germline, CDR1 GTSNPN and CDR2 SVGIG (reference sequence). There are 14 residues in the CDR3. V shed 0 bases and J 4 bases; nucleotides not matched to a gene: 3.

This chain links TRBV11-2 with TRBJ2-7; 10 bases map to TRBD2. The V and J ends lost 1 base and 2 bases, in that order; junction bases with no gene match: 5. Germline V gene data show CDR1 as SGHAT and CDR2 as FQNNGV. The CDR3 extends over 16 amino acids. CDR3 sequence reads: CASSLVTSGPTYEQYV. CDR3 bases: TGTGCCAGCAGCTTAGTGACTAGCGGGCCAACCTACGAGCAGTACGTC.

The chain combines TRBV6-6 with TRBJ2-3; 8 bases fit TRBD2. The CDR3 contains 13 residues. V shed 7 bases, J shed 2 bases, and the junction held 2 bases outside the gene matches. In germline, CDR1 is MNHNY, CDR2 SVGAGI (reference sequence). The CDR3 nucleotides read TGTGCCAGCACAGCGGGAGCCACAGATACGCAGTATTTT. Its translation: CASTAGATDTQYF.

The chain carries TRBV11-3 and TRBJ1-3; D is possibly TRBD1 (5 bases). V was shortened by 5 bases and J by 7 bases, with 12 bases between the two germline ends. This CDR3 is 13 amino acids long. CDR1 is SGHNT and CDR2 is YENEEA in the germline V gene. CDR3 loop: CASSQARGNTIYF. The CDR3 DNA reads TGTGCCAGCAGCCAAGCCCGGGGGAACACCATATATTTT.

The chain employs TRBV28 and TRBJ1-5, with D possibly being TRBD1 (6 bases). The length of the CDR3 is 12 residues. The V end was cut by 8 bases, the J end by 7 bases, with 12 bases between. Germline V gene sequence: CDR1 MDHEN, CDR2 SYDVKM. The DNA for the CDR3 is TGTGCCAGCGCCAGGGGAGGGCAGCCCCAGCATTTT. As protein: CASARGGQPQHF.

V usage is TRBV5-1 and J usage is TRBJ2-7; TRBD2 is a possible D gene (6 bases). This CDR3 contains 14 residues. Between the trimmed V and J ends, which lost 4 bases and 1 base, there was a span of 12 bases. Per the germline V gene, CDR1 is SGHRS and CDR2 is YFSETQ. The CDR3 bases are TGCGCCAGCAGCCTAGGGGACTTTTCCTACGAGCAGTACTTC. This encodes CASSLGDFSYEQYF.

CDR3 in amino acids: CASSFLGFTGTGELFF. The CDR3 coding sequence is TGTGCCAGCAGTTTCTTGGGATTTACGGGGACCGGGGAGCTGTTTTTT. The genes are TRBV11-3 and TRBJ2-2; weak D call: TRBD2 (5 bases). The CDR3 loop spans 16 amino acids. V lost 6 bases and J 5 bases, leaving 19 bases between the germline ends. The V gene's germline CDR1 is SGHNT and CDR2 YENEEA.

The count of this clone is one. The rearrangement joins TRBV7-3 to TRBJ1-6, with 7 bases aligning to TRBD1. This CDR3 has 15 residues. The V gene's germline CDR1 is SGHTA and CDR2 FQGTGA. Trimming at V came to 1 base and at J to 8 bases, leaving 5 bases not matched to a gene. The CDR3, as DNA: TGTGCCAGCAGCTTAATGGGGACAGTTGATTCACCCCTCCACTTT. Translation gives CASSLMGTVDSPLHF.

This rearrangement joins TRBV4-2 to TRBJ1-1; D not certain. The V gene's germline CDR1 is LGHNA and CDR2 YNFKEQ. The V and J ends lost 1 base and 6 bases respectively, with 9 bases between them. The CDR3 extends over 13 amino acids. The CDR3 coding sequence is TGTGCCAGCAGCCAAGGAGGTGGGTCTGAAGCTTTCTTT. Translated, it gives CASSQGGGSEAFF.

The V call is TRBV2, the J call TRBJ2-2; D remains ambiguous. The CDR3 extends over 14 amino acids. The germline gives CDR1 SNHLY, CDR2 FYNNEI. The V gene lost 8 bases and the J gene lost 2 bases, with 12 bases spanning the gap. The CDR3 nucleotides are TGTGCCAGCGCGTCTAACTATAACACCGGGGAGCTGTTTTTT. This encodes CASASNYNTGELFF.

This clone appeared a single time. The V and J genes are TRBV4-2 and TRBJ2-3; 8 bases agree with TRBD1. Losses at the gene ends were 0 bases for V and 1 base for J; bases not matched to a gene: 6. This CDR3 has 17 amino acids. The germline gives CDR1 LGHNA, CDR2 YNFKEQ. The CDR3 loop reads CASSQDWTGLGTDTQYF. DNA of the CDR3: TGTGCCAGCAGCCAAGACTGGACAGGGTTGGGCACAGATACGCAGTATTTT.

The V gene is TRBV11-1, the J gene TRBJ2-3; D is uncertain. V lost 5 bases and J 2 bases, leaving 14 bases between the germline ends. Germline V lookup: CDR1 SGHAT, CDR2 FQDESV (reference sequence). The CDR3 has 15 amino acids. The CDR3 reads CASSPERFFTDTQYF. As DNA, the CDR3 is TGTGCCAGCAGCCCGGAGCGTTTCTTCACAGATACGCAGTATTTT.

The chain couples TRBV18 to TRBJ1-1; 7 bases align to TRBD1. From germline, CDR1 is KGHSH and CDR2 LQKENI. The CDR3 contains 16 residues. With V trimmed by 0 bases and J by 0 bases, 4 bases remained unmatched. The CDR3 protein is CASSPPTGSLNTEAFF. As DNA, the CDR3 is TGTGCCAGCTCACCACCGACAGGGTCCCTGAACACTGAAGCTTTCTTT.

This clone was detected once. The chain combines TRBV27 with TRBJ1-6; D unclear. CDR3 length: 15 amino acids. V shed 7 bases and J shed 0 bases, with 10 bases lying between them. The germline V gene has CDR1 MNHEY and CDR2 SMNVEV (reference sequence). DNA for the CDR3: TGTGCCAGCAACAAACAGAGCTCCTATAATTCACCCCTCCACTTT. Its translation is CASNKQSSYNSPLHF.

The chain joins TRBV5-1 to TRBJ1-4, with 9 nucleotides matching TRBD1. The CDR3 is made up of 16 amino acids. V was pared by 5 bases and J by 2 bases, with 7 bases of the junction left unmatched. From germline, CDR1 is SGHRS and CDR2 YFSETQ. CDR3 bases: TGCGCCAGCAGGAAAGGGACAGGGTCGACTAATGAAAAACTGTTTTTT. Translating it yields CASRKGTGSTNEKLFF.

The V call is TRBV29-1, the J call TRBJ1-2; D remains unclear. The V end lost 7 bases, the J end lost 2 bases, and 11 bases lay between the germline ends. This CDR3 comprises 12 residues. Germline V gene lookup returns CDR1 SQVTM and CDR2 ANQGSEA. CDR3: CSASEGNYGYTF. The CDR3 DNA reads TGCAGCGCATCAGAGGGCAACTATGGCTACACCTTC.

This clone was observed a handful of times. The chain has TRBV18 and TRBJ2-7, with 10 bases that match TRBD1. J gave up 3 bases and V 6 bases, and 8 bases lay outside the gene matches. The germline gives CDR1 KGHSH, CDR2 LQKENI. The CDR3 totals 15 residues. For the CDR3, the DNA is TGTGCCAGCTCGCCGACAGGGGGCGCGTTCTACGAGCAGTACTTC. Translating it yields CASSPTGGAFYEQYF.

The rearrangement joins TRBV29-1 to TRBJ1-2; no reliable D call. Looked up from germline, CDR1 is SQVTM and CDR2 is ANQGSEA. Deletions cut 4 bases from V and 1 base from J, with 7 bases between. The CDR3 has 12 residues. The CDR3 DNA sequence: TGCAGCGTTGGTAGCGTTAACTATGGCTACACCTTC. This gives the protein CSVGSVNYGYTF.

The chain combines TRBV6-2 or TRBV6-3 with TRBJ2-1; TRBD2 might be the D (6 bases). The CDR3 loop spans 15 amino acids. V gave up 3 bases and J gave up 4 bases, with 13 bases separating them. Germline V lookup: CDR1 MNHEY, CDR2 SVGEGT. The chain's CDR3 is CASSYGVAAYNEQFF. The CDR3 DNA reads TGTGCCAGCAGTTATGGGGTAGCGGCGTACAATGAGCAGTTCTTC.

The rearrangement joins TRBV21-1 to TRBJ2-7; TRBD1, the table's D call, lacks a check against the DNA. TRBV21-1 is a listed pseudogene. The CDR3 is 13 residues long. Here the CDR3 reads CAVRGIERYEQYV. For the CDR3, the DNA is TGTGCCGTCAGGGGGATCGAACGTTACGAGCAGTACGTC.

CDR3 sequence reads: CASSPGLAPTYEQYV. In DNA, the CDR3 is TGTGCCAGCAGTCCGGGACTAGCACCAACCTACGAGCAGTACGTC. The V call is TRBV6-2 or TRBV6-3, the J call TRBJ2-7; TRBD2 agrees at 9 bases. J lost 2 bases, V lost 5 bases, and 7 bases had no gene match. Germline CDR1 MNHEY, CDR2 SVGEGT. The length of the CDR3 is 15 residues.

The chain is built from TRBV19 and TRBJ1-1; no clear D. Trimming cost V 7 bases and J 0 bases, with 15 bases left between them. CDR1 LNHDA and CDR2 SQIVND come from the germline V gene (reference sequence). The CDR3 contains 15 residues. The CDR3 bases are TGTGCCAGTATAGGGCCGGGAACCCTGAACACTGAAGCTTTCTTT. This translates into CASIGPGTLNTEAFF.

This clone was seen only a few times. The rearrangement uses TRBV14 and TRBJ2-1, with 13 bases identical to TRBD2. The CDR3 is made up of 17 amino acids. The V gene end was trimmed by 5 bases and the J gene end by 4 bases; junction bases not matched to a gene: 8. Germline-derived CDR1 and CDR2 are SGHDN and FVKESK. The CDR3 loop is CASSKGLAGFPYNEQFF. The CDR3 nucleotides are TGTGCCAGCAGCAAGGGACTAGCGGGATTTCCTTACAATGAGCAGTTCTTC.

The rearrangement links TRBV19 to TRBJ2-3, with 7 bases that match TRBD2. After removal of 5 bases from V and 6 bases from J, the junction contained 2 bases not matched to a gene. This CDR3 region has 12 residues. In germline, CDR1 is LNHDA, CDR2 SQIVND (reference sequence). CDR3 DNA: TGTGCCAGTAGTGTAGCGGGTGATACGCAGTATTTT. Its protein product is CASSVAGDTQYF.

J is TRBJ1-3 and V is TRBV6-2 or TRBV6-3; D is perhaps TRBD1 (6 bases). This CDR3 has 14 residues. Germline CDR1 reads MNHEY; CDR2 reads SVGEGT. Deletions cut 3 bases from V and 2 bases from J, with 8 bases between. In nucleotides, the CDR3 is TGTGCCAGCAGTTATTGGACAGCTGGAAACACCATATATTTT. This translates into CASSYWTAGNTIYF.

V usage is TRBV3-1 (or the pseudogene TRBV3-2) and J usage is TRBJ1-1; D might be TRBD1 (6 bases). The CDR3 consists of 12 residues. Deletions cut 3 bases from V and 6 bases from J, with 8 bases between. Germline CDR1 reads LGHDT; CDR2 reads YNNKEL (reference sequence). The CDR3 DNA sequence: TGTGCCAGCAGCCAGAGACAGGCTGAAGCTTTCTTT. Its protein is CASSQRQAEAFF.

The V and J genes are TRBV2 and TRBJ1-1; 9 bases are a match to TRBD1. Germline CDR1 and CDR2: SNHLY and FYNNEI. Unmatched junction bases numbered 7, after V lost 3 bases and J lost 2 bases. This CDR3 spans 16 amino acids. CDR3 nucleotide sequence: TGTGCCAGCAGTGATCCCGGGACAGGGCCCAACACTGAAGCTTTCTTT. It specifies CASSDPGTGPNTEAFF.

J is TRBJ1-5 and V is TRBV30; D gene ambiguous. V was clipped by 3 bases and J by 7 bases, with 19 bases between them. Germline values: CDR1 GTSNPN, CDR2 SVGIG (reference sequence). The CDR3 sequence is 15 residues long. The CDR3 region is CAWSGGSLLGQPQHF. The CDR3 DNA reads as TGTGCCTGGAGCGGTGGCAGTCTCCTCGGGCAGCCCCAGCATTTT.